The clone carrying this TCR beta chain occurred a few times. The source of the sample is a study of blood T cell repertoires in COVID-19. Overall study: There were acute and convalescent COVID-19 samples, and they came from the United States, Italy and Spain.

Authors' analysis steps: Estimates of nucleated cell counts were drawn from the amplification of reference gene primers. Method: immunoSEQ multiplex PCR; TCRdb's copy keeps in-frame clones and lacks some. The V and J calls and the clone size are those of that table, but D and trimming were determined from the DNA. In the table there are about 220,000 clones, under 90% of which are singletons. The germline V and J ends were trimmed by 1 base and 6 bases, with 12 bases remaining between them. This CDR3 is 13 amino acids long. CDR1 is GTSNPN and CDR2 is SVGIG in the germline V gene (reference sequence).

The receptor comes from a woman aged 55-70 years who had recovered from COVID-19. This rearrangement joins TRBV30 to TRBJ1-1; no definite D call. Sequenced material: peripheral blood. The CDR3 sequence is CAWSGGSGAEAFF. The CDR3 DNA reads as TGTGCCTGGAGTGGAGGGTCCGGGGCTGAAGCTTTCTTT.